This TCR beta chain was retrieved from a study of blood T cell repertoires in COVID-19. Study as a whole: COVID-19 samples from acute and convalescent phases originated in the United States, Italy and Spain.

V lost 4 bases, J lost 11 bases, and 14 bases lay in between. Germline loops: CDR1 SGHRS, CDR2 YFSETQ. The CDR3 is made up of 12 amino acids. Study processing details: Quantification of nucleated cells was approximated via reference gene primer amplification. Method: immunoSEQ multiplex PCR; TCRdb's copy keeps in-frame clones and lacks some. The V and J calls and clone size are taken from that table; D and trimming were inferred from the DNA. The table has about 330,000 clones, 86% seen once. This sequence originates from a woman between 45 and 60 years old with acute or convalescent COVID-19. The chain links TRBV5-1 to TRBJ2-3; TRBD2 might be the D (6 bases). The sequencing sample was made of peripheral blood. CDR3: CASSPGTEGQYF. The CDR3, as DNA: TGCGCCAGCAGCCCCGGGACGGAGGGGCAGTATTTT. The complete variable domain, with remaining parts taken from reference TRBV5-1 and TRBJ2-3, reads KAGVTQTPRYLIKTRGQQVTLSCSPISGHRSVSWYQQTPGQGLQFLFEYFSETQRNKGNFPGRFSGRQFSNSRSEMNVSTLELGDSALYLCASSPGTEGQYFGPGTRLTVL.